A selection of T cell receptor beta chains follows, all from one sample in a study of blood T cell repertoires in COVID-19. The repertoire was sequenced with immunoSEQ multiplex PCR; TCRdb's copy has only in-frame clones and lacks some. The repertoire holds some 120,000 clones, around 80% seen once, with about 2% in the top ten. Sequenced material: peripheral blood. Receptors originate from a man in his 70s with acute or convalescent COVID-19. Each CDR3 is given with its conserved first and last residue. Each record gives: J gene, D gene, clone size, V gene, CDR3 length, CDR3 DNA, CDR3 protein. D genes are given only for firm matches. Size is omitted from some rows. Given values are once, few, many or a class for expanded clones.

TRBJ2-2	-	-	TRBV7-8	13	TGTGCCAGCAGCTCTAACCCAGGCGGGGAGCTGTTTTTT	CASSSNPGGELFF
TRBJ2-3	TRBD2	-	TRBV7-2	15	TGTGCCAGCAGCCGCCCTTCGGCGGGGGAAGATACGCAGTATTTT	CASSRPSAGEDTQYF
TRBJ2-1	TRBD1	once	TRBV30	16	TGTGCCTGGAGTGGTGGTATAGGACAGGGGGTTCGAGAGCAGTTCTTC	CAWSGGIGQGVREQFF
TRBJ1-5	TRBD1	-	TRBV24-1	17	TGTGCCACCAGTGACCCGAGACAGGGGACTAGCAATCAGCCCCAGCATTTT	CATSDPRQGTSNQPQHF
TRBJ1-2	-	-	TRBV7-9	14	TGTGCCAGCAGCTCTCTGGCGCAGGGTGGTGGCTACACCTTC	CASSSLAQGGGYTF
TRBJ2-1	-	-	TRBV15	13	TGTGCCACCAGCAGCGACTTTGCGAATGAGCAGTTCTTC	CATSSDFANEQFF
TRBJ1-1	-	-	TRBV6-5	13	TGTGCCAGCACCCTAAAGCCGTACACTGAAGCTTTCTTT	CASTLKPYTEAFF
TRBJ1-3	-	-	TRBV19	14	TGTGCCAGTAGCCTGGGCCTGGGACAAAACACCATATATTTT	CASSLGLGQNTIYF
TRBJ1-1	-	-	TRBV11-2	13	TGTGCCAGCACCTTCAGGGAGAACACTGAAGCTTTCTTT	CASTFRENTEAFF
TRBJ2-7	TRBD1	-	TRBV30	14	TGTGCCTGGACTGGGACAGGGGAATCCTACGAGCAGTACTTC	CAWTGTGESYEQYF
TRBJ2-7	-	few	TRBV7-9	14	TGTGCCAGCAGCTCAGTAAGTGGGCCTTACGAGCAGTACTTC	CASSSVSGPYEQYF
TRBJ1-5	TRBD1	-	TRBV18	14	TGTGCCAGCTCACCCGGGACAGGGGACCAGCCCCAGCATTTT	CASSPGTGDQPQHF
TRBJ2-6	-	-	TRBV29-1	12	TGCAGCGTGACAGCTGGGGCCAACGTCCTGACTTTC	CSVTAGANVLTF
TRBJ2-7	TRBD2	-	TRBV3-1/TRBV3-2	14	TGTGCCAGCAGCCGGACTAGCGGGGGACAAGAGCAGTACTTC	CASSRTSGGQEQYF
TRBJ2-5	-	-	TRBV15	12	TGTGCCACCAGCAGCCTGGGACTTCCCCAGTACTTC	CATSSLGLPQYF
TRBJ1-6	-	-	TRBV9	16	TGTGCCAGCAGCGTGGAGGAGAACTCCTATAATTCACCCCTCCACTTT	CASSVEENSYNSPLHF
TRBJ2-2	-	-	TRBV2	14	TGTGCCAGCAAAAAGGGCAGGGACACCGGGGAGCTGTTTTTT	CASKKGRDTGELFF
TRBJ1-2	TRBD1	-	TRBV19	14	TGTGCCAGCCGAACGGACAGGGGCACTTATGGCTACACCTTC	CASRTDRGTYGYTF
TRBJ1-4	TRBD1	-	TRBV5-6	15	TGTGCCAGCAGCTATCGACAGGGAACTAATGAAAAACTGTTTTTT	CASSYRQGTNEKLFF
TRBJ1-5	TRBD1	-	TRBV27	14	TGTGCCAGCAGCCGACAGGGGCCAAATCAGCCCCAGCATTTT	CASSRQGPNQPQHF
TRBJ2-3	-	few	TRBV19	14	TGTGCCAGCTCCGGGACTTTCGTGTCAGATACGCAGTATTTT	CASSGTFVSDTQYF
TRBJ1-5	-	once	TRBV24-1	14	TGTGCCACCACCCCTACGGGGGGAAATCAGCCCCAGCATTTT	CATTPTGGNQPQHF
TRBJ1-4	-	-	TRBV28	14	TGTGCCAGCAGTCTCGCCCCTCAGGGGGAAAAACTGTTTTTT	CASSLAPQGEKLFF
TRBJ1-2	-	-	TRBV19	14	TGTGCCAGTAGTATATCGGGGGGGAGCTATGGCTACACCTTC	CASSISGGSYGYTF
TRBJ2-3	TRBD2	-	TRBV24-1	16	TGTGCCACCAGTGATGGGACTAGCGGGGGCACAGATACGCAGTATTTT	CATSDGTSGGTDTQYF
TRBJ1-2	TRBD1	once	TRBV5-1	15	TGCGCCAGCAGCCAGGACAGGGCCAACCTCTATGGCTACACCTTC	CASSQDRANLYGYTF